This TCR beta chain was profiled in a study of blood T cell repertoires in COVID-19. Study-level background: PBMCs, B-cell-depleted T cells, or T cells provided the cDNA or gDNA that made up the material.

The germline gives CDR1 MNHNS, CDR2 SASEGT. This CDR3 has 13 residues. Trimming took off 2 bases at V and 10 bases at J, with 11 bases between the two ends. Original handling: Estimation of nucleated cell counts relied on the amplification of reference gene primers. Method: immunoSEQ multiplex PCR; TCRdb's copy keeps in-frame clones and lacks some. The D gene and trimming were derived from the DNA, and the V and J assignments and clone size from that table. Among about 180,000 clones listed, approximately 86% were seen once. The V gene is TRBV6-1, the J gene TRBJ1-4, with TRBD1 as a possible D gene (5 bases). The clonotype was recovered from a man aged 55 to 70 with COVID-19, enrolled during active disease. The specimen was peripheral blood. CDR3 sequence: CASSEQGFVKLFF. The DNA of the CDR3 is TGTGCCAGCAGTGAACAGGGATTCGTAAAACTGTTTTTT.